These T cell receptor beta chains were read from a single sample in a study of T cell responses to AZD1222 COVID-19 vaccine. Assay: immunoSEQ multiplex PCR; the TCRdb copy retains only in-frame clones and omits some. The data hold some 130,000 clones, with about 80% observed a single time. Sample: peripheral blood, taken on day 0 of AZD1222 vaccination. The receptors stem from an adult in good health. Both conserved end residues are part of each CDR3. Each record gives: clone size, D gene, J gene, CDR3 length, V gene, CDR3 DNA, CDR3 protein. D genes are given only for firm matches. Only some rows state a clone size, as once, few, many or a class for expanded clones.

- | - | TRBJ1-5 | 14 | TRBV7-9 | TGTGCCAGCGCCCATCCCGGTAGCAATCAGCCCCAGCATTTT | CASAHPGSNQPQHF
- | - | TRBJ2-1 | 15 | TRBV3-1/TRBV3-2 | TGTGCCAGCAGCCAAGCTGGGAGCTCCTACAATGAGCAGTTCTTC | CASSQAGSSYNEQFF
- | - | TRBJ1-1 | 12 | TRBV29-1 | TGCACTACTTACTTGCTGAACACTGAAGCTTTCTTT | CTTYLLNTEAFF
- | TRBD2 | TRBJ2-7 | 15 | TRBV30 | TGTGCCTGGAGTCTTTCTAGCGGGGGACGTGACGAGCAGTACTTC | CAWSLSSGGRDEQYF
- | TRBD1 | TRBJ1-2 | 14 | TRBV7-9 | TGTGCCAGCAGCCGGGACAGGGTAGGCTATGGCTACACCTTC | CASSRDRVGYGYTF
- | - | TRBJ2-7 | 14 | TRBV28 | TGTGCCAGCAGCTCCCCCGGGAACAGGATAGAGCAGTACTTC | CASSSPGNRIEQYF
- | - | TRBJ2-7 | 14 | TRBV11-2 | TGTGCCAGCAGCTTATGGCCAGAGACCTACGAGCAGTACTTC | CASSLWPETYEQYF
once | - | TRBJ1-6 | 14 | TRBV4-1 | TGCGCCAGCAGCCAAGATCGGGTGAATTCACCCCTCCACTTT | CASSQDRVNSPLHF
- | - | TRBJ2-3 | 15 | TRBV3-1/TRBV3-2 | TGTGCCAGCAGCTCATGGTCTAACACAGATGATACGCAGTATTTT | CASSSWSNTDDTQYF
few | TRBD2 | TRBJ2-7 | 16 | TRBV5-1 | TGCGCCAGCAGCTTGGCCAGCGGGGCCAACTCCTACGAGCAGTACTTC | CASSLASGANSYEQYF
- | - | TRBJ1-1 | 13 | TRBV29-1 | TGCAGCGTTGAGTTTGGGGCGGTCACTGAAGCTTTCTTT | CSVEFGAVTEAFF